One and the same sample provided the 13 T cell receptor beta chains below, sequenced in a study of CD8 T cells in Susac syndrome. RNA in amounts of about 0.45 to 1 ug was reverse transcribed with random hexamers. TCRdb re-called the immunoSEQ multiplex PCR reads with MiXCR, one entry per CDR3 protein. The sample includes roughly 120,000 distinct CDR3 sequences, roughly 94% seen only once; the top ten take 0.095% to 0.15%. Source material: CD4+ T cells from PBMCs. These receptor sequences come from a human donor with multiple sclerosis.

On this clonotype: An end of the junction does not agree with germline; a read error may underlie this. The V and J genes are TRBV5-6 and TRBJ2-3, with D uncertain. CDR3 length: 14 amino acids. Germline CDR1 is SGHDT and CDR2 is YYEEEE. CDR3 DNA sequence: TGTGCCAGCACCTTGGCCCTTAGCACAGATACGCAGTATTTT. This codes for CASTLALSTDTQYF.

The genes are TRBV7-8 and TRBJ2-1, with no clear D. This CDR3 is 13 amino acids long. Germline-derived CDR1 and CDR2 are SGHVS and FQNEAQ. Trimming took 2 bases from V and 6 from J, leaving 8 bases between them. The CDR3 DNA is TGTGCCAGCAGCTTAAACCAGTTCAATGAGCAGTTCTTC. It translates to CASSLNQFNEQFF.

The chain has TRBV4-3 and TRBJ1-5; D is possibly TRBD1 (6 bases). This CDR3 comprises 16 residues. The germline CDR1 and CDR2 sequences are LGHNA and YSLEER. V shed 0 bases and J shed 3 bases, with 12 bases lying between them. The CDR3 here is CASSQDGQGHNQPQHF. The CDR3 DNA reads as TGCGCCAGCAGCCAAGATGGGCAGGGGCACAATCAGCCCCAGCATTTT.

The genes are TRBV28 and TRBJ1-2, with D possibly being TRBD1 (5 bases). V lost 3 bases and J lost 4, with 24 bases in between. The CDR3 consists of 18 residues. Looked up from germline, CDR1 is MDHEN and CDR2 is SYDVKM. This CDR3 reads CASSFGAPPADFLYGYTF. CDR3 nucleotides: TGTGCCAGCAGTTTCGGGGCGCCGCCGGCGGACTTCCTCTATGGCTACACCTTC.

This rearrangement joins TRBV27 to TRBJ2-5, with D maybe TRBD1 (5 bases). Germline-derived CDR1 and CDR2 are MNHEY and SMNVEV (reference sequence). V was cut by 3 bases and J by 4 bases, with 12 bases left in between. CDR3 length: 14 residues. The CDR3 region is CASSLERGRETQYF. The CDR3, as DNA: TGTGCCAGCAGTTTGGAAAGGGGAAGAGAGACCCAGTACTTC.

The chain links TRBV7-9 to TRBJ1-2; the match to TRBD1 covers 7 bases. The CDR3 is 13 residues long. V lost 5 bases to trimming and J lost 5 bases; unmatched junction nucleotides: 5. Germline V gene lookup returns CDR1 SEHNR and CDR2 FQNEAQ (reference sequence). CDR3 amino acids: CASSLQGKYGYTF. CDR3 DNA: TGTGCCAGCAGCCTACAGGGGAAATATGGCTACACCTTC. Supplemented by reference TRBV7-9 and TRBJ1-2, the full variable domain reads DTGVSQNPRHKITKRGQNVTFRCDPISEHNRLYWYRQTLGQGPEFLTYFQNEAQLEKSRLLSDRFSAERPKGSFSTLEIQRTEQGDSAMYLCASSLQGKYGYTFGSGTRLTVV.

The V gene is TRBV27, the J gene TRBJ2-1; TRBD2 matches 7 bases. The CDR3 covers 14 residues. The germline CDR1 and CDR2 sequences are MNHEY and SMNVEV (reference sequence). V lost 5 bases and J lost 5; bases outside the gene matches: 6. The CDR3 DNA sequence: TGTGCCAGCAGTATCGGACTAGGCAACAATGAGCAGTTCTTC. Translated: CASSIGLGNNEQFF.

The chain combines TRBV6-2 or TRBV6-3 with TRBJ1-1, with 7 nucleotides matching TRBD1. The CDR3 runs to 13 residues. V was pared by 6 bases and J by 6 bases, with 7 bases of the junction left unmatched. Germline assignment: CDR1 MNHEY and CDR2 SVGEGT. The CDR3 bases are TGTGCCAGCAGGGGGGAGGGGGCCGCTGAAGCTTTCTTT. Translated, it gives CASRGEGAAEAFF.

This clonotype was observed once. The chain uses TRBV3-1 and TRBJ1-2, with D possibly being TRBD1 (5 bases). Between the trimmed V and J ends, which lost 9 bases and 3 bases, there was a span of 17 bases. The CDR3 totals 14 residues. Germline V CDR1 and CDR2: LGHDT, YNNKEL (reference sequence). DNA for the CDR3: TGTGCCAGTAGTGGGGGATCCGGGGACTATGGCTACACCTTC. Translating gives CASSGGSGDYGYTF.

This clonotype was seen just once. The rearrangement joins TRBV7-9 to TRBJ2-1, with D uncertain. The CDR3 runs to 17 residues. Trimming removed 6 bases at V and 7 bases at J, with 25 bases between. The germline V gene has CDR1 SEHNR and CDR2 FQNEAQ (reference sequence). The CDR3: CASSLSTAGFVVNEQFF. The CDR3 DNA reads as TGTGCCAGCAGTCTCAGCACCGCTGGATTTGTGGTTAATGAGCAGTTCTTC.

V and J are TRBV3-1 and TRBJ2-7, with D unresolved. Trimming shortened V by 0 bases and J by 7 bases, and 7 bases separated the two germline ends. The CDR3 has 12 residues. Per the germline V gene, CDR1 is LGHDT and CDR2 is YNNKEL (reference sequence). The CDR3 spells CASSQEVGEQYF. CDR3 bases: TGTGCCAGCAGCCAAGAGGTCGGGGAGCAGTACTTC.

The chain recombines TRBV5-6 with TRBJ1-2; 7 bases are a match to TRBD1. In germline, CDR1 is SGHDT, CDR2 YYEEEE. The CDR3 has 18 amino acids. Trimming removed 1 base from V and 4 bases from J; junction bases left unmatched: 16. The CDR3 sequence is CASSLSFARLTGTYGYTF. CDR3 coding DNA: TGTGCCAGCAGCTTGTCGTTCGCCCGATTGACAGGGACCTATGGCTACACCTTC. Drawing the rest from reference TRBV5-6 and TRBJ1-2, the complete variable domain is DAGVTQSPTHLIKTRGQQVTLRCSPKSGHDTVSWYQQALGQGPQFIFQYYEEEERQRGNFPDRFSGHQFPNYSSELNVNALLLGDSALYLCASSLSFARLTGTYGYTFGSGTRLTVV.

V gene TRBV5-8 combines with J gene TRBJ2-5, with 10 nucleotides matching TRBD1. The CDR3 length is 16 residues. From germline, CDR1 is SGHTS and CDR2 YDEGEE. V lost 2 bases to trimming and J lost 3 bases; unmatched junction nucleotides: 7. In DNA form, the CDR3 reads TGTGCCAGCAGCTTCACGGGACAGGGGTTTGAAGAGACCCAGTACTTC. This sequence encodes CASSFTGQGFEETQYF. Filled out from reference TRBV5-8 and TRBJ2-5, the complete variable domain reads EAGVTQSPTHLIKTRGQQATLRCSPISGHTSVYWYQQALGLGLQFLLWYDEGEERNRGNFPPRFSGRQFPNYSSELNVNALELEDSALYLCASSFTGQGFEETQYFGPGTRLLVL.